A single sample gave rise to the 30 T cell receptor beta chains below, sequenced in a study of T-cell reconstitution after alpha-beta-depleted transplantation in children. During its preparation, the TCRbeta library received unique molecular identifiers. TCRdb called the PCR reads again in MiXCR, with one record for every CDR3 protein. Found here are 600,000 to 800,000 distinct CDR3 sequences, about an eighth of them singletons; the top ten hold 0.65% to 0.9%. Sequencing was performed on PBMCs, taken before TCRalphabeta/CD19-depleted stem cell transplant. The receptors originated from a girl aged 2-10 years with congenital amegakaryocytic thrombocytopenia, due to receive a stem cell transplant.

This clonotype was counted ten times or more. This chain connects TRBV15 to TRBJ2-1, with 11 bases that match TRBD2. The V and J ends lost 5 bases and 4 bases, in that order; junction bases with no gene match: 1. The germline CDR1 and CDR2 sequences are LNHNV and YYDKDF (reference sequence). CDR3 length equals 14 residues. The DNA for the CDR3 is TGTGCCACCAGCTCTAGCGGGGGGTACAATGAGCAGTTCTTC. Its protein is CATSSSGGYNEQFF.

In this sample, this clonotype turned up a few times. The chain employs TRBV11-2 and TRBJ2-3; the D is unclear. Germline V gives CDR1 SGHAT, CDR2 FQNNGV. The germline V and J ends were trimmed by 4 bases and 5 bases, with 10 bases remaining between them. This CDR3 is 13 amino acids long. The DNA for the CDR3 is TGTGCCAGCAGCTCTGCGGTTGGAGATACGCAGTATTTT. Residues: CASSSAVGDTQYF.

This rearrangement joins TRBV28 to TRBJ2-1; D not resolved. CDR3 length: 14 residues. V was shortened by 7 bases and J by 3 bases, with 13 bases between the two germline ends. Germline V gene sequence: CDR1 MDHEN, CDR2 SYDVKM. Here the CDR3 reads CASTISGIYNEQFF. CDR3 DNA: TGTGCCAGCACCATTAGTGGGATCTACAATGAGCAGTTCTTC.

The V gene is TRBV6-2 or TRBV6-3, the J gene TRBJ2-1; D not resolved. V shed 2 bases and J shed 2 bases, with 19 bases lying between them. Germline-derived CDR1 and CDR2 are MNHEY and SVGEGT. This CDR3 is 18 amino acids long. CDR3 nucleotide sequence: TGTGCCAGCAGTTACGAAGTACGCCTGATCAGGCCCTACAATGAGCAGTTCTTC. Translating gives CASSYEVRLIRPYNEQFF.

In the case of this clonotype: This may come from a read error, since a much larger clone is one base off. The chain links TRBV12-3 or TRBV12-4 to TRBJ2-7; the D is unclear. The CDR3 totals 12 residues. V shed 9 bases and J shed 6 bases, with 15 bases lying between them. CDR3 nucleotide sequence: TGTGCCAGTTGCCATAGCCCCACCGAGCAGTACTTC. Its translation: CASCHSPTEQYF.

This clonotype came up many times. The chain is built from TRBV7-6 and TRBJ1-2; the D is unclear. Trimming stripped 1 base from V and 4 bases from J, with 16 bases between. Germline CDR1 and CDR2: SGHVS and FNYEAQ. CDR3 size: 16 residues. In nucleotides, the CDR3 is TGTGCCAGCAGCTTAGAAGGTGGGGAGAGCTTCTATGGCTACACCTTC. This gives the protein CASSLEGGESFYGYTF.

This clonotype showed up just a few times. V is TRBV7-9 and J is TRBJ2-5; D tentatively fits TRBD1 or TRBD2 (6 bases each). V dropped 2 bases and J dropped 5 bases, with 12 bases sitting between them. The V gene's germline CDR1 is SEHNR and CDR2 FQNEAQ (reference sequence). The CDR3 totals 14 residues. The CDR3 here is CASSLSRGLETQYF. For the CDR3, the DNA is TGTGCCAGCAGCTTATCTCGGGGGCTGGAGACCCAGTACTTC.

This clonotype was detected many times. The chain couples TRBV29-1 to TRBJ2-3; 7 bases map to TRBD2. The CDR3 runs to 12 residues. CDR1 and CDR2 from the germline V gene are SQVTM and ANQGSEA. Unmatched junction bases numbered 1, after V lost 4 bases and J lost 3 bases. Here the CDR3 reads CSVGGRTDTQYF. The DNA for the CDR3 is TGCAGCGTTGGCGGGAGAACAGATACGCAGTATTTT.

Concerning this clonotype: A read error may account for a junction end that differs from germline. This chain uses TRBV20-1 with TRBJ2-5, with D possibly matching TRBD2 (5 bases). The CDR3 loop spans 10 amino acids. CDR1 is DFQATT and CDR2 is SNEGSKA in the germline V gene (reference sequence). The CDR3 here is CSARGETQSF. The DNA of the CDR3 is TGCAGTGCTAGGGGAGAGACCCAGTCCTTC.

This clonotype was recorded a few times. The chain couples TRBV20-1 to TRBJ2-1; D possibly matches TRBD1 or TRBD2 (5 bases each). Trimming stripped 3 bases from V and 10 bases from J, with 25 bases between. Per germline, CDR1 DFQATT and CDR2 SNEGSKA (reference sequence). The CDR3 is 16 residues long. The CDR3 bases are TGCAGTGCTAGGTGGGGGATTTCCGAGGACCCTCGGGAGCAGTTCTTC. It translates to CSARWGISEDPREQFF.

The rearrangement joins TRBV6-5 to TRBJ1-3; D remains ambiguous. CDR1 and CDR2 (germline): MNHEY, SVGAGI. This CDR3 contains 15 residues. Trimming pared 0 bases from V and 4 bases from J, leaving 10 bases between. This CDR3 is CASSYSSPSGNTIYF. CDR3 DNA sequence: TGTGCCAGCAGTTACTCCAGTCCCTCCGGAAACACCATATATTTT.

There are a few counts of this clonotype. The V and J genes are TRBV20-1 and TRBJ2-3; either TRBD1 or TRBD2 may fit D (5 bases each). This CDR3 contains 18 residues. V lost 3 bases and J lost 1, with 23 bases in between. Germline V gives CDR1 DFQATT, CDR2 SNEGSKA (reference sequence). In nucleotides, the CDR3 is TGCAGTGCTAGTTTCGAAGGGACCACAACCCTGGGCACAGATACGCAGTATTTT. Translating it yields CSASFEGTTTLGTDTQYF.

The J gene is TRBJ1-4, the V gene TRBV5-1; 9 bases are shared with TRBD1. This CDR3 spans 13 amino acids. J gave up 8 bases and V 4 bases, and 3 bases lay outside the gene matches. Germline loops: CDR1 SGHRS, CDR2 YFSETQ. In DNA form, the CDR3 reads TGCGCCAGCAGCGGCGGGACAGGGGAAAAACTGTTTTTT. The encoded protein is CASSGGTGEKLFF. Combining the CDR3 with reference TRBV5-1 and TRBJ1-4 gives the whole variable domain KAGVTQTPRYLIKTRGQQVTLSCSPISGHRSVSWYQQTPGQGLQFLFEYFSETQRNKGNFPGRFSGRQFSNSRSEMNVSTLELGDSALYLCASSGGTGEKLFFGSGTQLSVL.

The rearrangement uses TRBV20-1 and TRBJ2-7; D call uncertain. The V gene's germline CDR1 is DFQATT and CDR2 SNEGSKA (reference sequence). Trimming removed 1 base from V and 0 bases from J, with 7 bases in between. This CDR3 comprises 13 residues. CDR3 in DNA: TGCAGTGCTAGAGCTGCTAGCTCCTACGAGCAGTACTTC. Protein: CSARAASSYEQYF.

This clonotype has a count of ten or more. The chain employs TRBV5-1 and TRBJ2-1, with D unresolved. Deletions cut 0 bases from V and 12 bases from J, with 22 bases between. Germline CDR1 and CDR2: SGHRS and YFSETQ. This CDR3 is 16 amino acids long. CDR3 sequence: CASSLAYDKSIFGQFF. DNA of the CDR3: TGCGCCAGCAGCTTGGCCTACGACAAGTCGATCTTTGGGCAGTTCTTC.

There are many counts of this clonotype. CDR3 residues: CASSLGFGTYHEQYF. CDR3 sequence (DNA): TGTGCCAGCAGCTTAGGATTTGGGACATACCACGAGCAGTACTTC. The chain uses TRBV7-8 and TRBJ2-7; TRBD1 is a possible D gene (6 bases). V lost 1 base, J lost 5 bases, and 15 bases lay in between. The CDR3 spans 15 residues. Germline V gives CDR1 SGHVS, CDR2 FQNEAQ.

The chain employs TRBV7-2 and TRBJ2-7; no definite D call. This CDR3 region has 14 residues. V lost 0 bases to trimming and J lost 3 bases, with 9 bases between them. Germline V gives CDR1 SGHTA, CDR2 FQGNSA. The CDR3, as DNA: TGTGCCAGCAGCTTAGCCCCTAGAAACTACGAGCAGTACTTC. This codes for CASSLAPRNYEQYF.

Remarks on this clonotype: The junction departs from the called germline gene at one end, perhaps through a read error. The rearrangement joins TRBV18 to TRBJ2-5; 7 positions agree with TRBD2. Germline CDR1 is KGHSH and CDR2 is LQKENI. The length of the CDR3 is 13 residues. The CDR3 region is CASSPLAEESQYF. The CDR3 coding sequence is TGTGCCAGCTCACCGCTAGCGGAAGAGAGCCAGTACTTC.

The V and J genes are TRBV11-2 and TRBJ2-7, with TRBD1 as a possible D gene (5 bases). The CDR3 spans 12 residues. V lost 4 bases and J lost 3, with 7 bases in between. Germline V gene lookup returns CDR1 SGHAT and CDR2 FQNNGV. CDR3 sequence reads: CASSYRFYEQYF. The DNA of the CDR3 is TGTGCCAGCAGCTACAGGTTCTACGAGCAGTACTTC.

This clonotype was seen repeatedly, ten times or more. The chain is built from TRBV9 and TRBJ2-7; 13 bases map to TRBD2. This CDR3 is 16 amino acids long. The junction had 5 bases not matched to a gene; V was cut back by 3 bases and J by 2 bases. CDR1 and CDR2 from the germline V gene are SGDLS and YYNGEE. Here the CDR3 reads CASSALGTSGTYEQYF. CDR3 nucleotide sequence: TGTGCCAGCAGCGCGCTCGGGACTAGCGGGACCTACGAGCAGTACTTC.

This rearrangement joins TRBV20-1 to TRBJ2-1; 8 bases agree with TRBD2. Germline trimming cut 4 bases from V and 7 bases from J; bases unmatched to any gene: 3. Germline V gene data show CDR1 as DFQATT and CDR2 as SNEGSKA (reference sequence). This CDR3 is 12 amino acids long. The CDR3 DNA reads TGCAGTGCTAAGGGACTAGAAAATGAGCAGTTCTTC. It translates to CSAKGLENEQFF.

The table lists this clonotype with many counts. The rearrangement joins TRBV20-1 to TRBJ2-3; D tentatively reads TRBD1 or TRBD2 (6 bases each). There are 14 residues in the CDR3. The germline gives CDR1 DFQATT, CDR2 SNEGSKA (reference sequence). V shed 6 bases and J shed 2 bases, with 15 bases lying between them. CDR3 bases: TGCAGTGCGGAGGGACAAGACCCCACAGATACGCAGTATTTT. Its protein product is CSAEGQDPTDTQYF.

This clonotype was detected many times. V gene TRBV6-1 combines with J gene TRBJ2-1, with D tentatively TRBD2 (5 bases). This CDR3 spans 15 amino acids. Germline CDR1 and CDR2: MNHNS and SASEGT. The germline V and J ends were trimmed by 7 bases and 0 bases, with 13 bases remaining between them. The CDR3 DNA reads TGTGCCAGCACCCGGGGTCTTAGCTCCTACAATGAGCAGTTCTTC. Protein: CASTRGLSSYNEQFF.

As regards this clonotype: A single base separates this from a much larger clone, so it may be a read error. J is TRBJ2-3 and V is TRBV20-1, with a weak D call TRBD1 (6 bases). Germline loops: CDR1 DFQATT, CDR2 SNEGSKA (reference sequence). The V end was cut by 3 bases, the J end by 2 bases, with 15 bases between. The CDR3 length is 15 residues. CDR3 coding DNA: TGCAGTGCTAGGGGACAATACTCTAACACAGATACGCAGTATTTT. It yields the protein CSARGQYSNTDTQYF.

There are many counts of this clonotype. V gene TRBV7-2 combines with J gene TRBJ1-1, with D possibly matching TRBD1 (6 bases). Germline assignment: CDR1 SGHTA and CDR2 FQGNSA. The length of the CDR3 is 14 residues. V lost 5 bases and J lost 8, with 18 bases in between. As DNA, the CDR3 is TGTGCCAGCAGCCGGCTCGGGGGGCGGGACGAAGCTTTCTTT. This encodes CASSRLGGRDEAFF.

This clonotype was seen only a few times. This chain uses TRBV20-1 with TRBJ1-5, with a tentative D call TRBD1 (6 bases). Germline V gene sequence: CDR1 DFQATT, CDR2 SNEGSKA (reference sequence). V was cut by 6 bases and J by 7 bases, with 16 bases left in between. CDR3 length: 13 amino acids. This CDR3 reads CSAGTGGGQPQHF. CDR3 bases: TGCAGTGCCGGCACGGGGGGCGGACAGCCCCAGCATTTT.

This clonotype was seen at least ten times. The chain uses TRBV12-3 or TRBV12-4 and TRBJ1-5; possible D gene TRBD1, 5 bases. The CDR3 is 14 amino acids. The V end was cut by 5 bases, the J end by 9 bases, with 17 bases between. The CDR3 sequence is CASSPTEGKGPQHF. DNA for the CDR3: TGTGCCAGCAGTCCGACGGAGGGGAAAGGGCCCCAGCATTTT.

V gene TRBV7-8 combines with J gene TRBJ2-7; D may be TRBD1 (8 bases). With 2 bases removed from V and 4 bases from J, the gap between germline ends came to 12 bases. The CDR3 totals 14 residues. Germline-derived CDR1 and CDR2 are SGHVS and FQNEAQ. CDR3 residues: CASSLTGGVYEQYF. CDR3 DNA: TGTGCCAGCAGCTTAACAGGGGGGGTTTACGAGCAGTACTTC.

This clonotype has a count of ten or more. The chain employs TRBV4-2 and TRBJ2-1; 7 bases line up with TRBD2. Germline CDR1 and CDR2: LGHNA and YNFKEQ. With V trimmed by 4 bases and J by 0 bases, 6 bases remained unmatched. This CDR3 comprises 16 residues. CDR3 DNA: TGTGCCAGCAGCCCGAGCGGGATCCTCTCCTACAATGAGCAGTTCTTC. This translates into CASSPSGILSYNEQFF.

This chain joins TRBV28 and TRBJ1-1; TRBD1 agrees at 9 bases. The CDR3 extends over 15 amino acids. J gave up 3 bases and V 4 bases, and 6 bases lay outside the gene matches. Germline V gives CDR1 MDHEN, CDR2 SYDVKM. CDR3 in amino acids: CASSSGQGRHTEAFF. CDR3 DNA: TGTGCCAGCAGTTCCGGACAGGGGAGACACACTGAAGCTTTCTTT.